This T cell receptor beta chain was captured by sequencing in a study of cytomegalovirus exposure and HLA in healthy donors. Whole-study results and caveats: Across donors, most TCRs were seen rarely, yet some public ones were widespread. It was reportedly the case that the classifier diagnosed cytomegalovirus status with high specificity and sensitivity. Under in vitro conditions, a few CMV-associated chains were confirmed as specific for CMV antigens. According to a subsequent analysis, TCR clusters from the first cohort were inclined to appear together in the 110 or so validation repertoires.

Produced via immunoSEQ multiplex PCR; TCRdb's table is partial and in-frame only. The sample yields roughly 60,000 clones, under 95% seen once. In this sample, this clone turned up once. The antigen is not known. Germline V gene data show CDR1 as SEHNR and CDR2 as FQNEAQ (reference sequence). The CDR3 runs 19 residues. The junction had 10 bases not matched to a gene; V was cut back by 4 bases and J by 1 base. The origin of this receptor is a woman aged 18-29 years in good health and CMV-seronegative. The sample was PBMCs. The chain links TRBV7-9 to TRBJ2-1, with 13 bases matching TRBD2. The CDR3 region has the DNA TGTGCCAGCAGCTACTATGGACTAGCGGGAGCGGAATCCTACAATGAGCAGTTCTTC. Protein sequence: CASSYYGLAGAESYNEQFF.